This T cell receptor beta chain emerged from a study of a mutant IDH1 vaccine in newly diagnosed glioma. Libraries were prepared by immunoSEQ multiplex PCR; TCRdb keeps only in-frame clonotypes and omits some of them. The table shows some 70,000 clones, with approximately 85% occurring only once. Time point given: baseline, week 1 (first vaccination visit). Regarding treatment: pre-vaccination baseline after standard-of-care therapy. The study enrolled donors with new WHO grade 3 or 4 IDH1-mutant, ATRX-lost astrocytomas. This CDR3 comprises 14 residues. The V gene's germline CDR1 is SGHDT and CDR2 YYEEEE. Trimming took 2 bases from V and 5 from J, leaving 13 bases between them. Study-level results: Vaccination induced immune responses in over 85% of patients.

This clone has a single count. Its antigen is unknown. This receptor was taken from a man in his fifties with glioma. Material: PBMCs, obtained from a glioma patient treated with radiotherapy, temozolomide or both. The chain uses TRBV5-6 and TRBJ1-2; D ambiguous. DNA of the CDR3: TGTGCCAGCAGCTTCCCGGGCGGAACTTATGGCTACACCTTC. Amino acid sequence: CASSFPGGTYGYTF.